These 28 T cell receptor beta chains were sequenced from one sample in a study of CD4+ T cells in melanoma. Here immunoSEQ multiplex PCR was the method, and the copy in TCRdb shows in-frame clones only, minus some. The table lists approximately 110,000 clones, 80% to 95% of them singletons. Material: peripheral blood. The receptor set was obtained from a human donor with melanoma.

The chain couples TRBV14 to TRBJ2-1; D possibly corresponds to TRBD2 (6 bases). This CDR3 contains 15 residues. V lost 1 base and J lost 4, with 11 bases in between. The germline gives CDR1 SGHDN, CDR2 FVKESK. DNA of the CDR3: TGTGCCAGCAGCCAAGGACTAGTGGGATACAATGAGCAGTTCTTC. Its protein is CASSQGLVGYNEQFF.

The CDR3 is CATQPRQGAGEQPQHF. The DNA of the CDR3 is TGTGCCACCCAACCCCGACAGGGGGCAGGAGAACAGCCCCAGCATTTT. The chain uses TRBV10-3 and TRBJ1-5, with 10 bases aligning to TRBD1. Germline V lookup: CDR1 ENHRY, CDR2 SYGVKD. This CDR3 is 16 amino acids long. V was pared by 10 bases and J by 7 bases, with 16 bases of the junction left unmatched.

The V call is TRBV11-2, the J call TRBJ1-1; D is unclear. The CDR3 is 14 amino acids. With 2 bases removed from V and 1 base from J, the gap between germline ends came to 8 bases. Germline CDR1 SGHAT, CDR2 FQNNGV. This CDR3 reads CASSLLGPNTEAFF. The DNA for the CDR3 is TGTGCCAGCAGCTTATTGGGCCCGAACACTGAAGCTTTCTTT. Supplemented by reference TRBV11-2 and TRBJ1-1, the full variable domain reads EAGVAQSPRYKIIEKRQSVAFWCNPISGHATLYWYQQILGQGPKLLIQFQNNGVVDDSQLPKDRFSAERLKGVDSTLKIQPAKLEDSAVYLCASSLLGPNTEAFFGQGTRLTVV.

This chain uses TRBV7-2 with TRBJ2-7; TRBD2 agrees at 10 bases. CDR3 length: 14 residues. The V gene end was trimmed by 5 bases and the J gene end by 2 bases; junction bases not matched to a gene: 3. Germline loops: CDR1 SGHTA, CDR2 FQGNSA. CDR3 bases: TGTGCCAGCAGCCCGGGGACTAGCGCCTACGAGCAGTACTTC. It encodes CASSPGTSAYEQYF.

The chain combines TRBV12-5 with TRBJ1-1, with a possible D match to TRBD1 (5 bases). The CDR3 is 14 residues long. From germline, CDR1 is LGHNT and CDR2 FRNRAP. Trimming removed 8 bases from V and 4 bases from J, with 17 bases in between. The CDR3 is CASIGVGLGTEAFF. CDR3 in DNA: TGTGCTAGTATAGGGGTGGGGTTAGGCACTGAAGCTTTCTTT. Supplemented by reference TRBV12-5 and TRBJ1-1, the full variable domain reads DARVTQTPRHKVTEMGQEVTMRCQPILGHNTVFWYRQTMMQGLELLAYFRNRAPLDDSGMPKDRFSAEMPDATLATLKIQPSEPRDSAVYFCASIGVGLGTEAFFGQGTRLTVV.

The chain carries TRBV28 and TRBJ1-5, with 7 bases matching TRBD1. Germline CDR1 and CDR2: MDHEN and SYDVKM. There are 16 residues in the CDR3. Germline trimming cut 6 bases from V and 0 bases from J; bases unmatched to any gene: 8. For the CDR3, the DNA is TGTGCCAGCAGCCGTGACAGGGCTTATAGCAATCAGCCCCAGCATTTT. It translates to CASSRDRAYSNQPQHF.

This clone was counted once. The chain carries TRBV12-5 and TRBJ1-2; TRBD1 is a possible D gene (6 bases). The CDR3 totals 11 residues. The germline CDR1 and CDR2 sequences are LGHNT and FRNRAP. The germline V and J ends were trimmed by 6 bases and 11 bases, with 13 bases remaining between them. This CDR3 is CASGVDRLYTF. For the CDR3, the DNA is TGTGCTAGTGGCGTGGACAGACTATACACCTTC.

V and J are TRBV19 and TRBJ1-4; TRBD1 is a possible D gene (6 bases). The CDR3 extends over 16 amino acids. In germline, CDR1 is LNHDA, CDR2 SQIVND (reference sequence). With 7 bases removed from V and 5 bases from J, the gap between germline ends came to 20 bases. The CDR3 DNA is TGTGCCAGTATGGTCGGACATACGAGGGGGAATGAAAAACTGTTTTTT. This sequence encodes CASMVGHTRGNEKLFF.

The chain carries TRBV9 and TRBJ1-5, with TRBD1 matching 8 bases. With 4 bases clipped from V and 3 bases from J, the junction kept 6 bases outside the gene matches. The CDR3 is made up of 15 amino acids. Per germline, CDR1 SGDLS and CDR2 YYNGEE. Here the CDR3 DNA reads TGTGCCAGCAGCCCGACAGGGGATAACAATCAGCCCCAGCATTTT. Translating it yields CASSPTGDNNQPQHF.

The table lists this clone with a count of one. The V call is TRBV2, the J call TRBJ1-4; D is ambiguous. This CDR3 spans 13 amino acids. Trimming took 7 bases from V and 7 from J, leaving 13 bases between them. Germline loops: CDR1 SNHLY, CDR2 FYNNEI. The CDR3 sequence: CASKEGVSEKLFF. The CDR3 region has the DNA TGTGCCAGCAAGGAGGGAGTGAGTGAAAAACTGTTTTTT.

The genes are TRBV5-6 and TRBJ2-3, with 8 nucleotides matching TRBD1. CDR3 length: 16 amino acids. The J segment lost 2 bases and the V segment lost 4 bases, leaving 9 bases of the junction unmatched. In germline, CDR1 is SGHDT, CDR2 YYEEEE. CDR3 DNA sequence: TGTGCCAGCAGCATCCTCCAGGGGGCGGCCACAGATACGCAGTATTTT. Amino acids: CASSILQGAATDTQYF.

This clone was detected only once. CDR3 region: CASSVGLGTGELFF. CDR3 coding DNA: TGTGCCAGCAGCGTGGGGTTGGGCACCGGGGAGCTGTTTTTT. V gene TRBV7-7 combines with J gene TRBJ2-2; D unresolved. V lost 5 bases to trimming and J lost 4 bases, with 11 bases between them. The CDR3 runs 14 residues. Germline V gene lookup returns CDR1 SSHAT and CDR2 FNYEAQ (reference sequence).

The chain combines TRBV16 with TRBJ1-4; D might be TRBD1 (6 bases). CDR1 is KGHSY, CDR2 FQNENV, per germline. V lost 2 bases and J lost 2, with 12 bases in between. The CDR3 runs to 16 residues. CDR3 sequence (DNA): TGTGCCAGCAGCCAAGTCCGGACAGCGACTAATGAAAAACTGTTTTTT. Amino acid sequence: CASSQVRTATNEKLFF.

The chain employs TRBV27 and TRBJ2-3, with a weak D call TRBD1 (6 bases). V lost 0 bases and J lost 4, with 26 bases in between. The CDR3 loop spans 20 amino acids. CDR1 and CDR2 (germline): MNHEY, SMNVEV (reference sequence). The CDR3 reads CASSLSMWQSIYGGADTQYF. The CDR3, as DNA: TGTGCCAGCAGTTTATCGATGTGGCAGTCGATATATGGGGGCGCAGATACGCAGTATTTT.

CDR3 protein: CATSVPGTGSYEQYF. The DNA for the CDR3 is TGTGCCACCAGCGTGCCCGGGACAGGCTCCTACGAGCAGTACTTC. The chain has TRBV15 and TRBJ2-7; 8 nucleotides align to TRBD1. The germline V gene encodes CDR1 LNHNV and CDR2 YYDKDF (reference sequence). The CDR3 is 15 residues long. V was pared by 5 bases and J by 0 bases, with 6 bases of the junction left unmatched.

V is TRBV9 and J is TRBJ2-1; TRBD1 is a possible D gene (6 bases). Germline CDR1 reads SGDLS; CDR2 reads YYNGEE. This CDR3 region has 15 residues. Trimming shortened V by 0 bases and J by 3 bases, and 10 bases separated the two germline ends. The CDR3 protein is CASSVEGGVYNEQFF. The CDR3 nucleotides read TGTGCCAGCAGCGTAGAAGGGGGAGTCTACAATGAGCAGTTCTTC.

The DNA for the CDR3 is TGCGCCAGCAGCCTCAAACAGACCCAGTACTTC. Its translation: CASSLKQTQYF. The genes are TRBV5-1 and TRBJ2-5; unclear D gene. Per the germline V gene, CDR1 is SGHRS and CDR2 is YFSETQ. The length of the CDR3 is 11 residues. The V and J ends lost 4 bases and 6 bases respectively, with 7 bases between them. Complete variable domain (other parts from reference TRBV5-1 and TRBJ2-5): KAGVTQTPRYLIKTRGQQVTLSCSPISGHRSVSWYQQTPGQGLQFLFEYFSETQRNKGNFPGRFSGRQFSNSRSEMNVSTLELGDSALYLCASSLKQTQYFGPGTRLLVL.

V and J are TRBV7-9 and TRBJ2-3; TRBD2 aligns across 13 bases. Germline CDR1 SEHNR, CDR2 FQNEAQ (reference sequence). The CDR3 extends over 16 amino acids. Germline trimming cut 4 bases from V and 1 base from J; bases unmatched to any gene: 2. DNA of the CDR3: TGTGCCAGCAGCTCACTAGCGGGAGGGGGCACAGATACGCAGTATTTT. Translating it yields CASSSLAGGGTDTQYF.

Concerning this clone itself: Sequence at one end of the junction differs from germline and may be a read error. The chain couples TRBV7-2 to TRBJ1-2; 7 nucleotides agree with TRBD1. This CDR3 has 15 amino acids. CDR1 and CDR2 from the germline V gene are SGHTA and FQGNSA. The CDR3 here is CASSLAGTADYGYTF. CDR3 nucleotide sequence: TGTGCCAGCAGCCTAGCCGGGACAGCGGACTATGGCTACACCTTC.

This chain uses TRBV7-2 with TRBJ2-5; D ambiguous. This CDR3 is 14 amino acids long. Deletions cut 5 bases from V and 3 bases from J, with 13 bases between. Germline CDR1 reads SGHTA; CDR2 reads FQGNSA. The CDR3 protein is CASSQAVVEETQYF. CDR3 bases: TGTGCCAGCAGCCAGGCGGTGGTGGAAGAGACCCAGTACTTC.

The V call is TRBV7-2, the J call TRBJ2-7, with a weak D call TRBD1 (8 bases). V lost 6 bases, J lost 4 bases, and 16 bases lay in between. The CDR3 has 14 residues. Germline V lookup: CDR1 SGHTA, CDR2 FQGNSA. In DNA, the CDR3 is TGTGCCAGCAGTTATGGACAGGGAGGGTACGAGCAGTACTTC. Translated: CASSYGQGGYEQYF.

The chain employs TRBV27 and TRBJ2-1, with 7 bases aligning to TRBD1. The CDR3 has 17 amino acids. Germline trimming cut 5 bases from V and 5 bases from J; bases unmatched to any gene: 15. Germline V gives CDR1 MNHEY, CDR2 SMNVEV (reference sequence). Written as DNA, the CDR3 is TGTGCCAGCAGTCCACACCAGACAGGGTACCGAAACAATGAGCAGTTCTTC. Translating it yields CASSPHQTGYRNNEQFF.

This sequence joins TRBV19 and TRBJ1-4; D ambiguous. CDR3 size: 15 residues. V shed 3 bases and J shed 3 bases, with 11 bases lying between them. Germline loops: CDR1 LNHDA, CDR2 SQIVND (reference sequence). The CDR3 protein is CASSIGRLPNEKLFF. The CDR3 coding sequence is TGTGCCAGTAGTATTGGGCGGTTACCTAATGAAAAACTGTTTTTT.

The chain carries TRBV5-4 and TRBJ1-1; TRBD1 matches at 7 bases. The CDR3 covers 14 residues. Trimming removed 1 base from V and 2 bases from J; junction bases left unmatched: 2. Germline CDR1 is SGHNT and CDR2 is YYREEE (reference sequence). DNA for the CDR3: TGTGCCAGCAGCTTGTCAGGGGGAAACACTGAAGCTTTCTTT. Translated, it gives CASSLSGGNTEAFF.

V and J are TRBV19 and TRBJ2-7; 8 bases are a match to TRBD1. J gave up 2 bases and V 9 bases, and 15 bases lay outside the gene matches. CDR3 length: 16 residues. Germline V lookup: CDR1 LNHDA, CDR2 SQIVND (reference sequence). CDR3 nucleotide sequence: TGTGCCAGCCCCCTTCTACCGGGACAGGAGGCCTACGAGCAGTACTTC. Translation gives CASPLLPGQEAYEQYF.

In this sample, this clone turned up once. The rearrangement uses TRBV9 and TRBJ2-1; perhaps TRBD1 as D (6 bases). V was pared by 2 bases and J by 0 bases, with 12 bases between. This CDR3 contains 16 residues. Germline CDR1 and CDR2: SGDLS and YYNGEE. CDR3 sequence: CASSVFGRGSYNEQFF. The CDR3 DNA is TGTGCCAGCAGCGTTTTTGGCAGGGGCTCCTACAATGAGCAGTTCTTC.

This clone was counted a few times. V usage is TRBV18 and J usage is TRBJ1-1; D perhaps matches TRBD1 (6 bases). The CDR3 is made up of 14 amino acids. Trimming shortened V by 2 bases and J by 3 bases, and 10 bases separated the two germline ends. Per germline, CDR1 KGHSH and CDR2 LQKENI. The chain's CDR3 is CASSPTPGDTEAFF. In DNA form, the CDR3 reads TGTGCCAGCTCACCAACCCCAGGGGACACTGAAGCTTTCTTT. The variable domain in full, completed from reference TRBV18 and TRBJ1-1, reads NAGVMQNPRHLVRRRGQEARLRCSPMKGHSHVYWYRQLPEEGLKFMVYLQKENIIDESGMPKERFSAEFPKEGPSILRIQQVVRGDSAAYFCASSPTPGDTEAFFGQGTRLTVV.

This clone came up once. V gene TRBV4-1 combines with J gene TRBJ2-2; no definite D call. Germline V gives CDR1 MGHRA, CDR2 YSYEKL. The V gene lost 4 bases and the J gene lost 8 bases, with 14 bases spanning the gap. The CDR3 sequence is 14 residues long. The CDR3 reads CASSPMGYSGELFF. The DNA of the CDR3 is TGCGCCAGCAGCCCAATGGGGTATAGTGGGGAGCTGTTTTTT.